What follows is one T cell receptor beta chain and its context. No antigen is known for it. These data are taken from a study of cytomegalovirus exposure and HLA in healthy donors. The wider study: In an early release, HLA-typed donors contributed 90 million or so unique TCR sequences.

Study-level findings and limits: In a later analysis, donors in an Asian-associated ancestry cluster reportedly had fewer N-insertions in productive TCRs than the cohort mean.

In germline, CDR1 is GTSNPN, CDR2 SVGIG (reference sequence). The CDR3 consists of 13 residues. Trimming removed 5 bases from V and 4 bases from J, with 12 bases in between. The PCR used 60 Vbeta and 13 Jbeta primers. The protocol was immunoSEQ multiplex PCR, while the TCRdb copy is restricted to in-frame clones and leaves out a portion. Of roughly 99,000 clones listed, roughly 80% are singletons. The sample was PBMCs. J is TRBJ1-3 and V is TRBV30; D is possibly TRBD1 (5 bases). This clonotype was sampled from a young man in good health and CMV-seronegative. CDR3 sequence: CAWSGETGNTIYF. In nucleotides, the CDR3 is TGTGCCTGGTCGGGGGAGACCGGAAACACCATATATTTT.